The sequence of this TCR beta chain was determined in a study of human T cells and chemical hapten exposure. Sample time point: patch test 1, 2 weeks after DPC sensitization. Treatment noted: therapeutic diphenylcyclopropenone sensitization with weekly scalp DPC. The library put unique molecular identifiers onto individual cDNA molecules. Each CDR3 protein gets one entry after TCRdb re-called the RACE reads with MiXCR. The sample has more than 95,000 distinct CDR3 sequences; 12% are singletons. V was cut by 1 base and J by 2 bases, with 8 bases left in between. There are 14 residues in the CDR3. Looked up from germline, CDR1 is MDHEN and CDR2 is SYDVKM. In its sample, this clonotype was seen a few times. Its antigen is as yet unknown. Study-wide findings and caveats: While controls formed fewer of them, expanded TCRs formed significantly more large CDR3 similarity clusters. Patch test score was positively correlated with the counts of PT1 expanded TCRs.

Sample: whole blood, taken in connection with sensitization to the hapten diphenylcyclopropenone (DPC). This clonotype was obtained from a woman aged 45-60 years with alopecia areata. Some clones in this sample may be carry-over from other donors' samples. The gene calls are TRBV28 and TRBJ2-5, with no clear D. CDR3 in DNA: TGTGCCAGCAGTTTATATTCCACTCAAGAGACCCAGTACTTC. This codes for CASSLYSTQETQYF.